Below, 10 T cell receptor beta chains from the same sample are listed, as sequenced in a study of shared clonotypes between healthy human individuals. Clones were sequenced by immunoSEQ multiplex PCR, and TCRdb holds only the in-frame ones, with some missing. This table has a few million clones, around 90% appearing once. Sequenced material: naive CD4+ T cells sorted from blood. Subset reported: CD45RA+ positively selected. These receptor sequences come from a man aged 18 to 35 in good health.

The V call is TRBV27, the J call TRBJ2-1; TRBD2 agrees at 10 bases. The CDR3 loop spans 16 amino acids. Germline V gene sequence: CDR1 MNHEY, CDR2 SMNVEV (reference sequence). The ends lost 7 bases at V and 6 bases at J; junction bases unmatched: 12. CDR3 in DNA: TGTGCCAGCACCTCGCTAGCGGGAGAGGGGGCCAATGAGCAGTTCTTC. This gives the protein CASTSLAGEGANEQFF.

The rearrangement links TRBV19 to TRBJ1-3, with D possibly matching TRBD1 (6 bases). V was pared by 3 bases and J by 3 bases, with 15 bases between. Germline CDR1 LNHDA, CDR2 SQIVND (reference sequence). CDR3 length equals 16 residues. The CDR3 DNA sequence: TGTGCCAGTAGTATGGGACAAACAGGGTTTGGAAACACCATATATTTT. Amino acids: CASSMGQTGFGNTIYF.

The V call is TRBV2, the J call TRBJ1-2, with D perhaps matching TRBD1 (5 bases). The CDR3 is 14 amino acids. Germline assignment: CDR1 SNHLY and CDR2 FYNNEI. V was trimmed by 6 bases and J by 1 base, leaving 12 bases between them. The CDR3 DNA follows: TGTGCCAGCAGCGGTCGGGGCCTTAACTATGGCTACACCTTC. Its protein product is CASSGRGLNYGYTF.

The V and J genes are TRBV2 and TRBJ1-3, with D perhaps matching TRBD1 (5 bases). V was clipped by 6 bases and J by 0 bases, with 9 bases between them. The CDR3 spans 14 residues. Per germline, CDR1 SNHLY and CDR2 FYNNEI. In DNA, the CDR3 is TGTGCCAGCAGGGGACCGGGCTCTGGAAACACCATATATTTT. Translation: CASRGPGSGNTIYF.

On this clone itself: The sample holds other DNA sequences that translate to the same CDR3. This chain links TRBV30 with TRBJ2-2, with unresolved D. Germline V gene lookup returns CDR1 GTSNPN and CDR2 SVGIG (reference sequence). The ends were cut back, 0 bases at V and 5 bases at J, with 7 bases in the middle. The length of the CDR3 is 13 residues. The CDR3 spells CAWSVGLTGELFF. For the CDR3, the DNA is TGTGCCTGGAGTGTAGGCCTAACCGGGGAGCTGTTTTTT. Together with reference TRBV30 and TRBJ2-2, the CDR3 gives the full variable domain: SQTIHQWPATLVQPVGSPLSLECTVEGTSNPNLYWYRQAAGRGLQLLFYSVGIGQISSEVPQNLSASRPQDRQFILSSKKLLLSDSGFYLCAWSVGLTGELFFGEGSRLTVL.

The chain is built from TRBV25-1 and TRBJ1-2; D gene unclear. Between the trimmed V and J ends, which lost 6 bases and 7 bases, there was a span of 12 bases. Germline lookup yields CDR1 MGHDK and CDR2 SYGVNS. The CDR3 totals 12 residues. The chain's CDR3 is CASSVSPGGYTF. The DNA for the CDR3 is TGTGCCAGCAGCGTGTCCCCCGGTGGCTACACCTTC.

This clone came up once. The V call is TRBV7-9, the J call TRBJ1-1; a possible D gene is TRBD1 (5 bases). V was cut by 8 bases and J by 10 bases, with 20 bases left in between. The CDR3 sequence is 13 residues long. From germline, CDR1 is SEHNR and CDR2 FQNEAQ (reference sequence). For the CDR3, the DNA is TGTGCCAGCGGGGCGCTGGAGGGATGGGGAGCTTTCTTT. Translation gives CASGALEGWGAFF.

This clone was counted once. The V gene is TRBV9, the J gene TRBJ1-2, with D uncertain. This CDR3 has 14 residues. CDR1 is SGDLS, CDR2 YYNGEE, per germline. V was cut by 0 bases and J by 2 bases, with 8 bases left in between. CDR3 protein: CASSVGQFNYGYTF. The CDR3 DNA reads TGTGCCAGCAGCGTAGGGCAGTTCAACTATGGCTACACCTTC.

V usage is TRBV18 and J usage is TRBJ2-5, with a weak D call TRBD2 (5 bases). The CDR3 has 11 residues. V shed 10 bases and J shed 5 bases, with 11 bases lying between them. CDR1 KGHSH and CDR2 LQKENI come from the germline V gene. CDR3 sequence reads: CATGTGETQYF. The CDR3 coding sequence is TGTGCCACCGGCACGGGGGAGACCCAGTACTTC.

V and J are TRBV11-2 and TRBJ2-4, with TRBD1 matching 7 bases. CDR3 length: 15 amino acids. Germline V gives CDR1 SGHAT, CDR2 FQNNGV. V dropped 4 bases and J dropped 2; count of bases not matched to a gene: 5. CDR3 nucleotide sequence: TGTGCCAGCAGCTCGATACAGGGGTCCAAAAACATTCAGTACTTC. Its protein is CASSSIQGSKNIQYF.